This T cell receptor beta chain was sequenced during a study of blood T cell repertoires in COVID-19. The authors' processing: Amplification with reference gene primers provided the estimates of nucleated cell counts. Only in-frame clones appear in the TCRdb table, and some are missing; sequencing was by immunoSEQ multiplex PCR. V and J calls and clone size are as listed in that table; D and trimming were resolved from the DNA. The table records 43,000 or so clones, 87% of them present only once. The CDR3 contains 17 residues. Losses at the gene ends were 1 base for V and 2 bases for J; bases not matched to a gene: 8. Germline CDR1 and CDR2: LNHDA and SQIVND (reference sequence).

The material sequenced was peripheral blood. The chain uses TRBV19 and TRBJ2-5, with 9 bases matching TRBD1. The source of this sequence is a woman older than 75 with active COVID-19. The CDR3 loop reads CASSIGGTGSPQETQYF. Written as DNA, the CDR3 is TGTGCCAGTAGTATAGGGGGGACAGGGAGCCCTCAAGAGACCCAGTACTTC.